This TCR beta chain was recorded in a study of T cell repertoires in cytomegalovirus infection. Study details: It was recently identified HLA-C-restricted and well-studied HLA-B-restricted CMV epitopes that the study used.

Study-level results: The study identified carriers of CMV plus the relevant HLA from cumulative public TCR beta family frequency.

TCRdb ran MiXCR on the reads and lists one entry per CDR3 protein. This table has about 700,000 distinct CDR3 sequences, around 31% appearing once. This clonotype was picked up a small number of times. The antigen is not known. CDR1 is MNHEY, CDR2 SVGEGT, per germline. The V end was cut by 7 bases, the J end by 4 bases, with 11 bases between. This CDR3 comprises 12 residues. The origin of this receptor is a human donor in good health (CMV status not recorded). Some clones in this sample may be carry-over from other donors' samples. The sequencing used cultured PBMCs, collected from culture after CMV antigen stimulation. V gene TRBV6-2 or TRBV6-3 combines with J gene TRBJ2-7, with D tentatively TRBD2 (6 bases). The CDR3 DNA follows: TGTGCCAGCAACAATGGGGGGTACGAGCAGTACTTC. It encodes CASNNGGYEQYF.